This T cell receptor (beta chain) emerged from a study of T cells in Graves' hyperthyroidism and ophthalmopathy (dated 2019 in TCRdb). Concerning the study at large: Peripheral blood samples were taken at the time of initial diagnosis, prior to any treatment. Prospective prediction of ophthalmopathy was tested in an independent validation cohort of some 20 hyperthyroidism patients and 15 to 17 patients who later progressed to ophthalmopathy. The roughly 100 discovery patients were randomly divided into training and test sets at a 7:3 ratio. To identify distinguishing TCR V-J signatures, a discovery cohort of about 95 patients was used, comprising 40 to 45 with Graves' ophthalmopathy and around 57 with stable Graves' hyperthyroidism. The paper describes TCR Vbeta CDR3 sequencing of around 130 peripheral blood samples, made up of 43 ophthalmopathy patients, 70 to 80 hyperthyroidism patients and 17 progressor patients. In over five Graves' hyperthyroidism patients, the study also compared T-cell repertoires from thyroid tissue with T-cell repertoires from blood. Once sampling was done, hyperthyroidism patients were given methimazole at a starting dose of 30 mg daily, whereas ophthalmopathy patients were given high-dose intravenous methylprednisolone.

Moderately to severely active disease, a Clinical Activity Score of at least 3, a NOSPECS grade of at least 4, and a duration under 3 months were present in ophthalmopathy patients. Patients with uncontrolled infections, other autoimmune diseases, pregnancy or lactation were excluded. Diagnoses were based on clinical symptoms, serum thyroxine and TRAb, thyroid ultrasound and orbital computed tomography. Ficoll-Paque density gradient centrifugation was used to isolate PBMCs from 8.5 to 10 ml of fresh peripheral blood. Trizol reagent was used to extract total RNA, and RNA quality was then checked on an Agilent 2100 Bioanalyzer. Amplification of TCR beta CDR3 regions was carried out from RNA transcripts. The TCR CDR3 was subjected to a first round of RT-PCR using the HTBI primer set and the Qiagen OneStep RT-PCR kit. The libraries were constructed in a second round of multiplex PCR and then size-selected and purified. Paired-end sequencing of the libraries was performed with 100 bp reads on an Illumina HiSeq2000. On the study's bioinformatics: SOAPnuke was used to process the raw data, throwing out any read that contained adapters or uncalled bases, had a mean Phred below 15, or lacked an exact constant-primer or identifier match. High-quality paired reads were merged using COPE v1.2.5, and each unique nucleotide sequence was defined as a clonotype. MiTCR v1.1 was used to align clonotypes to the IMGT TRBV, TRBD and TRBJ reference segments. Only V-J combinations with frequency above 0.0001, covering roughly 99% of repertoires, were analysed. A TCS score was defined as the ratio between F50 (clonal expansion) and ExV (chaos), using BLOSUM62-based TCRdist between CDR3 peptides within each V-J. Welch's t-statistics and random forest reduced some 510 V-J features to under 15, which were used in a naive Bayes classifier (R e1071). The public reads were reanalyzed by TCRdb: fastp trimming at Q25, MiXCR alignment, in-frame beta chains only. Each entry is one CDR3 protein sequence, shown with its most common DNA and genes. The V and J calls follow TCRdb's processing rather than the paper's. The sample records about 480,000 distinct CDR3 sequences, 22% of which are singletons. Around 54% of the sample rests with the top ten.

General conclusions and limits of the study: A 13 V-J signature model separated ophthalmopathy from stable hyperthyroidism, with 87.88% sensitivity and 81.08% specificity in cross-validation and 80%/75% in testing. Most expanded thyroid clonotypes (frequency above 0.001) were also detected in blood, a finding suggesting that blood repertoires may reflect thyroid immune responses. Sample size was not statistically predetermined, and investigators were not blinded to group allocation. During validation, the model predicted progression to ophthalmopathy a median of roughly six months ahead of onset, with around 71% sensitivity and 72% to 80% specificity.

This clonotype was counted many times. Its antigen is not yet known. No base qualities exist here, and no much larger clone lies one base off it. The sample taken for sequencing was blood. The receptor's source is a woman in her sixties or seventies with Graves' ophthalmopathy.

CDR3 loop: CASSFEGMNTEAFF. The nucleotide sequence reads as follows: TGTGCCAGCAGTTTTGAGGGGATGAACACTGAAGCTTTCTTT. The rearranged chain carries TRBV12-3 or TRBV12-4 and TRBJ1-1; 5 matching bases give a weak D call of TRBD1. Including cysteine and phenylalanine, the CDR3 has 14 amino acids. The sequence is cut down to CDR3 DNA, 42 bases in frame from base 1. The junction carries 8 bases between V and J, which are trimmed by 3 bases and 0 bases respectively.